These 20 T cell receptor beta chains came from one sample sequenced in a study of OX40 agonist ivuxolimab in advanced cancers. The table came from immunoSEQ multiplex PCR; TCRdb's copy has only in-frame clones and leaves some out. This sample has roughly 53,000 clones, with roughly 89% found just once. Sample: CD4+ or CD8+ T cells sorted from blood, taken in a trial of the OX40 agonist ivuxolimab. These receptors were taken from an adult with an advanced solid tumor such as melanoma, head and neck, liver or kidney cancer.

V is TRBV18 and J is TRBJ2-5, with 7 bases that match TRBD2. From germline, CDR1 is KGHSH and CDR2 LQKENI. J gave up 0 bases and V 3 bases, and 7 bases lay outside the gene matches. The CDR3 length is 16 residues. CDR3 coding DNA: TGTGCCAGCTCACCTTCGAGCGGGGTGTACCAAGAGACCCAGTACTTC. Translated: CASSPSSGVYQETQYF.

The chain links TRBV28 to TRBJ2-7, with 9 bases matching TRBD2. V trimming: 5 bases; J trimming: 2 bases; junction bases outside the gene matches: 4. This CDR3 has 14 amino acids. In germline, CDR1 is MDHEN, CDR2 SYDVKM. The CDR3 DNA reads as TGTGCCAGCAGTAAAGCGGGAGGCACCTACGAGCAGTACTTC. Amino acid sequence: CASSKAGGTYEQYF.

The chain combines TRBV19 with TRBJ1-1, with D perhaps TRBD1 (6 bases). Germline-derived CDR1 and CDR2 are LNHDA and SQIVND (reference sequence). The CDR3 covers 13 residues. V was cut by 5 bases and J by 1 base, with 8 bases left in between. The DNA of the CDR3 is TGTGCCAGTAGTGGGACACAGAACACTGAAGCTTTCTTT. This translates into CASSGTQNTEAFF. The whole variable domain, remainder taken from reference TRBV19 and TRBJ1-1, is DGGITQSPKYLFRKEGQNVTLSCEQNLNHDAMYWYRQDPGQGLRLIYYSQIVNDFQKGDIAEGYSVSREKKESFPLTVTSAQKNPTAFYLCASSGTQNTEAFFGQGTRLTVV.

This chain links TRBV5-4 with TRBJ2-1; 9 bases line up with TRBD2. CDR1 is SGHNT, CDR2 YYREEE, per germline (reference sequence). The CDR3 has 15 residues. V shed 0 bases and J 7 bases; nucleotides not matched to a gene: 5. The CDR3 sequence is CASSLDPSGENEQFF. The CDR3 nucleotides read TGTGCCAGCAGCTTGGATCCTAGCGGGGAAAATGAGCAGTTCTTC.

V gene TRBV5-4 combines with J gene TRBJ2-1, with a tentative D call TRBD2 (5 bases). This CDR3 has 16 residues. V was trimmed by 1 base and J by 0 bases, leaving 11 bases between them. Germline CDR1 and CDR2: SGHNT and YYREEE (reference sequence). This chain's CDR3 is CASSLNERSSYNEQFF. The CDR3, as DNA: TGTGCCAGCAGCTTGAATGAGCGGAGCTCCTACAATGAGCAGTTCTTC.

The rearrangement uses TRBV19 and TRBJ1-1; D gene ambiguous. The CDR3 has 13 amino acids. Germline CDR1 reads LNHDA; CDR2 reads SQIVND (reference sequence). The germline V and J ends were trimmed by 5 bases and 2 bases, with 9 bases remaining between them. CDR3 coding DNA: TGTGCCAGTAGTTCCCCCCGAAACACTGAAGCTTTCTTT. Encoded protein: CASSSPRNTEAFF.

V and J are TRBV19 and TRBJ2-1; 9 bases are shared with TRBD2. J was trimmed by 5 bases and V by 10 bases; bases with no gene match: 9. Per the germline V gene, CDR1 is LNHDA and CDR2 is SQIVND (reference sequence). The CDR3 is 14 residues long. The CDR3 protein is CATSKGLAHNEQFF. In DNA form, the CDR3 reads TGTGCCACCTCCAAGGGACTAGCCCACAATGAGCAGTTCTTC.

The V gene is TRBV5-4, the J gene TRBJ2-1, with 10 bases fitting TRBD2. The CDR3 is 16 amino acids. Germline CDR1 is SGHNT and CDR2 is YYREEE (reference sequence). V trimming: 0 bases; J trimming: 7 bases; junction bases outside the gene matches: 7. Written as DNA, the CDR3 is TGTGCCAGCAGCTTGGAAAGCGGGAGGGCCGGTAATGAGCAGTTCTTC. It encodes CASSLESGRAGNEQFF.

This clone has a handful of counts. The junction shows a germline mismatch at one end, possibly a read error. The identical CDR3 is also encoded by other nucleotide sequences in the sample. The chain is built from TRBV5-1 and TRBJ2-6; D is undetermined. The germline gives CDR1 SGHRS, CDR2 YFSETQ. This CDR3 spans 15 amino acids. The CDR3 nucleotides read TGCGCCAGCAGTTTGGACCTCTCTGGGGCCAACGTCCTGACTTTC. Its translation: CASSLDLSGANVLTF.

A remark on this clone: A read error may account for a junction end that differs from germline. The V gene is TRBV28, the J gene TRBJ1-1; no clear D. The CDR3 is 11 amino acids. Germline loops: CDR1 MDHEN, CDR2 SYDVKM. CDR3 region: CASSFPTGSRF. Here the CDR3 DNA reads TGTGCCAGCAGTTTTCCCACCGGAAGCCGCTTT. Filled out from reference TRBV28 and TRBJ1-1, the complete variable domain reads DVKVTQSSRYLVKRTGEKVFLECVQDMDHENMFWYRQDPGLGLRLIYFSYDVKMKEKGDIPEGYSVSREKKERFSLILESASTNQTSMYLCASSFPTGSRFGQGTRLTVV.

This clone was counted once. The J gene is TRBJ1-6, the V gene TRBV18; D gene unclear. V was pared by 5 bases and J by 3 bases, with 11 bases between. The CDR3 length is 15 residues. Germline CDR1 and CDR2: KGHSH and LQKENI. The CDR3 DNA follows: TGTGCCAGCTCAACCCTAGACAACTATAATTCACCCCTCCACTTT. It translates to CASSTLDNYNSPLHF.

The rearrangement uses TRBV19 and TRBJ2-7; the match to TRBD2 covers 7 bases. Germline CDR1 LNHDA, CDR2 SQIVND (reference sequence). This CDR3 comprises 14 residues. The junction had 6 bases not matched to a gene; V was cut back by 5 bases and J by 2 bases. The CDR3 spells CASSASGTTYEQYF. The CDR3 region has the DNA TGTGCCAGTAGTGCCTCCGGGACTACCTACGAGCAGTACTTC.

The chain combines TRBV27 with TRBJ1-6; TRBD1 is a possible D gene (5 bases). From germline, CDR1 is MNHEY and CDR2 SMNVEV (reference sequence). The CDR3 covers 15 residues. Trimming removed 5 bases at V and 5 bases at J, with 13 bases between. The CDR3 DNA is TGTGCCAGCAGTAGGGGCACCGGGGATAATTCACCCCTCCACTTT. Its translation: CASSRGTGDNSPLHF.

The chain carries TRBV13 and TRBJ1-6; TRBD1 might be the D (6 bases). V was cut by 3 bases and J by 5 bases, with 8 bases left in between. This CDR3 region has 14 residues. Germline CDR1 and CDR2: PRHDT and FYEKMQ (reference sequence). The CDR3 DNA sequence: TGTGCCAGCAGCTTCCGACAGGATAATTCACCCCTCCACTTT. The encoded protein is CASSFRQDNSPLHF.

This rearrangement joins TRBV19 to TRBJ1-3; the D gene is possibly TRBD1 (5 bases). The ends were cut back, 6 bases at V and 0 bases at J, with 12 bases in the middle. Germline CDR1 reads LNHDA; CDR2 reads SQIVND (reference sequence). This CDR3 is built from 15 residues. In DNA, the CDR3 is TGTGCCAGTAGCCGATTTGGGGCCTCTGGAAACACCATATATTTT. Amino acid sequence: CASSRFGASGNTIYF.

The table lists this clone with a count of one. The CDR3 is CASRGVLNSPLHF. The CDR3, as DNA: TGCGCCAGCAGGGGAGTACTAAATTCACCCCTCCACTTT. The chain has TRBV5-1 and TRBJ1-6; no reliable D call. The V end was cut by 5 bases, the J end by 7 bases, with 10 bases between. CDR3 length equals 13 residues. Germline V CDR1 and CDR2: SGHRS, YFSETQ.

This chain connects TRBV5-4 to TRBJ1-1; D remains unclear. The V end was cut by 1 base, the J end by 5 bases, with 15 bases between. The CDR3 sequence is 15 residues long. Germline-derived CDR1 and CDR2 are SGHNT and YYREEE (reference sequence). The CDR3 nucleotides are TGTGCCAGCAGCTTGTGGAAGGGCCCCGCGACTGAAGCTTTCTTT. It yields the protein CASSLWKGPATEAFF. Drawing the rest from reference TRBV5-4 and TRBJ1-1, the complete variable domain is ETGVTQSPTHLIKTRGQQVTLRCSSQSGHNTVSWYQQALGQGPQFIFQYYREEENGRGNFPPRFSGLQFPNYSSELNVNALELDDSALYLCASSLWKGPATEAFFGQGTRLTVV.

The chain uses TRBV28 and TRBJ2-1; unclear D gene. Germline CDR1 MDHEN, CDR2 SYDVKM. The germline V and J ends were trimmed by 3 bases and 3 bases, with 12 bases remaining between them. This CDR3 region has 15 residues. The chain's CDR3 is CASSFGYRFYNEQFF. The CDR3 DNA sequence: TGTGCCAGCAGTTTCGGATACAGATTCTACAATGAGCAGTTCTTC.

V gene TRBV29-1 combines with J gene TRBJ2-7, with TRBD1 matching over 10 bases. The V and J ends lost 7 bases and 7 bases, in that order; junction bases with no gene match: 13. CDR1 is SQVTM, CDR2 ANQGSEA, per germline. CDR3 size: 14 residues. CDR3: CSATQGQGTGEQYF. The CDR3, as DNA: TGCAGCGCGACCCAGGGACAGGGGACGGGAGAGCAGTACTTC.

The rearrangement uses TRBV2 and TRBJ1-4, with D perhaps TRBD1 (6 bases). V was shortened by 10 bases and J by 8 bases, with 17 bases between the two germline ends. Germline V gene lookup returns CDR1 SNHLY and CDR2 FYNNEI. The CDR3 spans 13 residues. The CDR3 spells CATRRGAGEKLFF. In DNA, the CDR3 is TGTGCCACCAGGCGGGGGGCCGGAGAAAAACTGTTTTTT.